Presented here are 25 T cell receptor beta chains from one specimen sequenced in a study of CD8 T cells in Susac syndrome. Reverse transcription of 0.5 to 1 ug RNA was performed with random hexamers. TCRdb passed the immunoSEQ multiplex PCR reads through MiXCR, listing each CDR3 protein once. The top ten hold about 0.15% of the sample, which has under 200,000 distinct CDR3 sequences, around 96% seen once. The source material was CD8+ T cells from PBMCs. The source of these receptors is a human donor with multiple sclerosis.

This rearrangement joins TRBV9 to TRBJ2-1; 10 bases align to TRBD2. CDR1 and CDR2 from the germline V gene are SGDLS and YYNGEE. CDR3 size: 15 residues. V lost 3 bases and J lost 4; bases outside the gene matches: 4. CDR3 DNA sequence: TGTGCCAGCAGCGAAAGCGGGGGGGTATACAATGAGCAGTTCTTC. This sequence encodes CASSESGGVYNEQFF.

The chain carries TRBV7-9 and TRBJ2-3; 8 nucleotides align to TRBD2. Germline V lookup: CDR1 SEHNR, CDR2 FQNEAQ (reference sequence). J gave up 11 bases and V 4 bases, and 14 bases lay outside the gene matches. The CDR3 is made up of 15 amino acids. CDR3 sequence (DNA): TGTGCCAGCAGCTCACCGCGGACTAGCAGCATTATGCAGTATTTT. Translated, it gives CASSSPRTSSIMQYF.

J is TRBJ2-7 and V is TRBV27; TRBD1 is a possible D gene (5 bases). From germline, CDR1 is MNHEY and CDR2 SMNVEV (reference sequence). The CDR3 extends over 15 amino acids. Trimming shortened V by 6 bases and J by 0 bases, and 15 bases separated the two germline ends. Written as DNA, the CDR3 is TGTGCCAGCAGACTGACAGCGAATCCCTCCTACGAGCAGTACTTC. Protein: CASRLTANPSYEQYF.

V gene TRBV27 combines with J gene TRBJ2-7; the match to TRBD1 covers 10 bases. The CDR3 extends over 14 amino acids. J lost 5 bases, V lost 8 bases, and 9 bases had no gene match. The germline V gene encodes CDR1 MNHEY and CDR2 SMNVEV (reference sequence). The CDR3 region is CASGTGTGDHEQYF. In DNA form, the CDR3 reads TGTGCCAGCGGAACCGGGACAGGGGATCACGAGCAGTACTTC.

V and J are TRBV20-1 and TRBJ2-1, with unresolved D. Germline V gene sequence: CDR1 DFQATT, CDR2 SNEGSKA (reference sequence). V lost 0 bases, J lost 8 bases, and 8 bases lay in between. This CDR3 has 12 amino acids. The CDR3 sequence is CSARDVNYEQFF. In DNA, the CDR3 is TGCAGTGCTAGAGATGTTAATTATGAGCAGTTCTTC.

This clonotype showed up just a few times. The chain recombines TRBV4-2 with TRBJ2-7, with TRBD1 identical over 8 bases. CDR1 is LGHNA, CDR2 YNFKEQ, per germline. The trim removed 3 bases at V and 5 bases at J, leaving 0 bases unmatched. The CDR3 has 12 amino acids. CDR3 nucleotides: TGTGCCAGCAGCCAGACAGGGGACGAGCAGTACTTC. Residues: CASSQTGDEQYF.

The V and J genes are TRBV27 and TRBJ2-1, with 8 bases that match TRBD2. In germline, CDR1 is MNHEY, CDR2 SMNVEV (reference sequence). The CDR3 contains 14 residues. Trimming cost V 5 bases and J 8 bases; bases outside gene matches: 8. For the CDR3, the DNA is TGTGCCAGCAGTCCCGGGACTAGGGGCGATGAGCAGTTCTTC. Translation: CASSPGTRGDEQFF.

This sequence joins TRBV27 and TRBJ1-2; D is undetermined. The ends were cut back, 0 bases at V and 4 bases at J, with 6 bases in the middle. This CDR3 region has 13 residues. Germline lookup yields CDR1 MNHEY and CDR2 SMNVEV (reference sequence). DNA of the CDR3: TGTGCCAGCAGTTTATCGAGGAGCTATGGCTACACCTTC. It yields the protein CASSLSRSYGYTF.

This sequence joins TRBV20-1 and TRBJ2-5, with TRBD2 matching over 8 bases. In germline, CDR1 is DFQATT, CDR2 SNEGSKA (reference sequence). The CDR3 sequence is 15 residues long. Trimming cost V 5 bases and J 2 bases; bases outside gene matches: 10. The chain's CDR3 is CSALYLAGPQETQYF. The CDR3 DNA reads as TGCAGTGCTCTTTACCTAGCGGGCCCACAAGAGACCCAGTACTTC.

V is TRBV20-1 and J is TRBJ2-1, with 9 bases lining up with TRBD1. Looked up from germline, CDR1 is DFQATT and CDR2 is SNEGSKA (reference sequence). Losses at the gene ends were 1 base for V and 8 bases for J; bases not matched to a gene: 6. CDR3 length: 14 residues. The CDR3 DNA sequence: TGCAGTGCTAGAGTTGGGACAGGGATTTATGAGCAGTTCTTC. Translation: CSARVGTGIYEQFF.

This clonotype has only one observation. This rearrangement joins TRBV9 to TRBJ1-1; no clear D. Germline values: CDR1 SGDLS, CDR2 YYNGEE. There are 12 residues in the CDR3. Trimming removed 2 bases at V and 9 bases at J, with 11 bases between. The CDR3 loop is CASSVGRKKAFF. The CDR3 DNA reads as TGTGCCAGCAGCGTTGGACGGAAAAAAGCTTTCTTT.

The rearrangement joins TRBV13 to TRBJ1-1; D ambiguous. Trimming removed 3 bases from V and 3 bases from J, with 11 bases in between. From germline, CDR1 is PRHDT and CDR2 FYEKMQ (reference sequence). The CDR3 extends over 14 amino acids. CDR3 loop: CASSFGTSHTEAFF. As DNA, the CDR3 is TGTGCCAGCAGCTTCGGTACAAGCCACACTGAAGCTTTCTTT. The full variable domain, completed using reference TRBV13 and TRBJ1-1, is AAGVIQSPRHLIKEKRETATLKCYPIPRHDTVYWYQQGPGQDPQFLISFYEKMQSDKGSIPDRFSAQQFSDYHSELNMSSLELGDSALYFCASSFGTSHTEAFFGQGTRLTVV.

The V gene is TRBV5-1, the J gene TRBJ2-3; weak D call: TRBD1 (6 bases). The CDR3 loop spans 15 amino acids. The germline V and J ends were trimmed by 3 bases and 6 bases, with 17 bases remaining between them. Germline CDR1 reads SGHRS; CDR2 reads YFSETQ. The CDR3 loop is CASSYTGLMMDTQYF. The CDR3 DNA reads TGCGCCAGCAGCTACACAGGGCTGATGATGGATACGCAGTATTTT.

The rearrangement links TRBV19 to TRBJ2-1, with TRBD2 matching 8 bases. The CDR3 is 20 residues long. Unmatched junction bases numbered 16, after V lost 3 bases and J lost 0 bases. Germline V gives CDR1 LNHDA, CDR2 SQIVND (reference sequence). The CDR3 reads CASSIAYSREGRSSYNEQFF. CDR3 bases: TGTGCCAGTAGTATCGCTTACTCCCGGGAGGGGAGAAGCTCCTACAATGAGCAGTTCTTC. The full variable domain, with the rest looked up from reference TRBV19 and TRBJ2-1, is DGGITQSPKYLFRKEGQNVTLSCEQNLNHDAMYWYRQDPGQGLRLIYYSQIVNDFQKGDIAEGYSVSREKKESFPLTVTSAQKNPTAFYLCASSIAYSREGRSSYNEQFFGPGTRLTVL.

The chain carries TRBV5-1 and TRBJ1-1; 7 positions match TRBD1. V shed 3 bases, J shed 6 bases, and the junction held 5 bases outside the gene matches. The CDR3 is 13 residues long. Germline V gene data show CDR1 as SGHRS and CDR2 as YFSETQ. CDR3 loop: CASSSRQGPEAFF. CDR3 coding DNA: TGCGCCAGCAGCTCGAGACAGGGACCTGAAGCTTTCTTT.

The CDR3, as DNA: TGTGCCAGCAGCCGGAGCCCGGACAGTAGCACTGAAGCTTTCTTT. Its translation is CASSRSPDSSTEAFF. The gene calls are TRBV7-9 and TRBJ1-1; tentative D call: TRBD1 (6 bases). Germline lookup yields CDR1 SEHNR and CDR2 FQNEAQ (reference sequence). The CDR3 length is 15 residues. V lost 5 bases to trimming and J lost 4 bases, with 17 bases between them.

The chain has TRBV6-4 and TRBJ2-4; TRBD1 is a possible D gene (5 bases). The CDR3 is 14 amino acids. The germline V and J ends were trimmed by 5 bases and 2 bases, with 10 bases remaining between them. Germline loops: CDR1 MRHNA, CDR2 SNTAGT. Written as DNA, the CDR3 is TGTGCCAGCAGTCACCAGGGTCCCAAAAACATTCAGTACTTC. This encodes CASSHQGPKNIQYF.

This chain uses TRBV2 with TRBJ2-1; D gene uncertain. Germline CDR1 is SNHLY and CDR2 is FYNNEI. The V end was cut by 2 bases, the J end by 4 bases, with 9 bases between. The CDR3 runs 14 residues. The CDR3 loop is CASSEIKGYNEQFF. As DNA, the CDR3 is TGTGCCAGCAGTGAAATTAAGGGTTACAATGAGCAGTTCTTC.

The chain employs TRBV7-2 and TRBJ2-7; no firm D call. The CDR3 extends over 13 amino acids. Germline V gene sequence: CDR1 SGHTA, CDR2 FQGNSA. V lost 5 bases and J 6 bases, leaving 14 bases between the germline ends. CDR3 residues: CASSRGVAVEQYF. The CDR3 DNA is TGTGCCAGCAGCCGTGGGGTAGCTGTCGAGCAGTACTTC.

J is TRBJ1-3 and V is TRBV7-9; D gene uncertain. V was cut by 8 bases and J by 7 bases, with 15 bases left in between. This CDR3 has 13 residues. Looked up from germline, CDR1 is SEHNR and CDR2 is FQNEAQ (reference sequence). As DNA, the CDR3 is TGTGCCAGCTTCCCTGCGCTTGGGAACACCATATATTTT. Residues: CASFPALGNTIYF.

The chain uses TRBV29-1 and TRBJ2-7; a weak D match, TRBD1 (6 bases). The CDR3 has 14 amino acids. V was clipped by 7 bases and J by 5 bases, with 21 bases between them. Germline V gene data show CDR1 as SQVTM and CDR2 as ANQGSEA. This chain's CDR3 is CSATLPEGDHEQYF. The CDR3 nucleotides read TGCAGCGCAACCCTTCCAGAGGGGGACCACGAGCAGTACTTC.

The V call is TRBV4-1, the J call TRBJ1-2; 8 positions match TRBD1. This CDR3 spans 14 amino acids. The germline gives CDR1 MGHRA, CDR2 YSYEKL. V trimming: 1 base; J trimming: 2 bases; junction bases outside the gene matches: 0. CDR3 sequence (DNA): TGCGCCAGCAGCCAAGCAGGGGGCAACTATGGCTACACCTTC. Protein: CASSQAGGNYGYTF.

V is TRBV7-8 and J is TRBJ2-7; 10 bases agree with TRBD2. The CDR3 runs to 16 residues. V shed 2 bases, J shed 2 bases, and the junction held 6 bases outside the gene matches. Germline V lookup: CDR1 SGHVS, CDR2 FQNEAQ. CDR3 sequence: CASSLSGTSAAYEQYF. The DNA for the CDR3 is TGTGCCAGCAGCTTAAGTGGGACTAGCGCTGCCTACGAGCAGTACTTC.

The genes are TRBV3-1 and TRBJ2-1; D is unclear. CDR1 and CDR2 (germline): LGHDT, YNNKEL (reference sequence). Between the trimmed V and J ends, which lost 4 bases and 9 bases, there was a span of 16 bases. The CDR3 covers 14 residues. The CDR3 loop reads CASSPRLVGFEQFF. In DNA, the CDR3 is TGTGCCAGCAGCCCCAGATTGGTGGGCTTTGAGCAGTTCTTC.

CDR3 in DNA: TGTGCCAGCAGCTTAGAGCCGGACAGTCTAGAACTGTTTTTT. Amino acids: CASSLEPDSLELFF. The rearrangement joins TRBV11-2 to TRBJ1-4; tentatively, D is TRBD1 (6 bases). The CDR3 extends over 14 amino acids. The V and J ends lost 0 bases and 12 bases respectively, with 14 bases between them. Looked up from germline, CDR1 is SGHAT and CDR2 is FQNNGV.